The 27 T cell receptor beta chains presented below share a single source sample, sequenced in a study of cytomegalovirus exposure and HLA in healthy donors. The PCR ran on 60 Vbeta and 13 Jbeta primers. Assay used: immunoSEQ multiplex PCR; TCRdb lists only in-frame clones, some missing. The sample records about 170,000 clones, roughly 71% being singletons. What was sequenced was PBMCs. Receptors originate from a woman aged 50 to 60 in good health and CMV-seropositive.

The chain recombines TRBV7-3 with TRBJ1-2, with TRBD1 matching over 8 bases. Losses at the gene ends were 5 bases for V and 2 bases for J; bases not matched to a gene: 7. The CDR3 consists of 15 residues. Germline CDR1 is SGHTA and CDR2 is FQGTGA. The CDR3 coding sequence is TGTGCCAGCAGCCCAGGGACAGGAGGAAACTATGGCTACACCTTC. Encoded protein: CASSPGTGGNYGYTF. Together with reference TRBV7-3 and TRBJ1-2, the CDR3 gives the full variable domain: GAGVSQTPSNKVTEKGKYVELRCDPISGHTALYWYRQSLGQGPEFLIYFQGTGAADDSGLPNDRFFAVRPEGSVSTLKIQRTERGDSAVYLCASSPGTGGNYGYTFGSGTRLTVV.

The rearrangement uses TRBV10-3 and TRBJ2-1; D possibly corresponds to TRBD2 (6 bases). The CDR3 totals 14 residues. Germline lookup yields CDR1 ENHRY and CDR2 SYGVKD. V lost 10 bases and J 1 base, leaving 14 bases between the germline ends. The DNA of the CDR3 is TGTGCCACCGACCCGGGGGATTCCTACAATGAGCAGTTCTTC. Protein sequence: CATDPGDSYNEQFF.

DNA for the CDR3: TGTGCCAGCAGCGGGACCGGACAGGGACCTGAAAAACTGTTTTTT. Translating it yields CASSGTGQGPEKLFF. V gene TRBV5-4 combines with J gene TRBJ1-4; the match to TRBD1 covers 8 bases. Trimming at V came to 4 bases and at J to 7 bases, leaving 9 bases not matched to a gene. This CDR3 has 15 residues. CDR1 and CDR2 (germline): SGHNT, YYREEE (reference sequence).

The gene calls are TRBV5-1 and TRBJ2-3, with 10 bases lining up with TRBD2. Trimming cost V 6 bases and J 3 bases; bases outside gene matches: 7. This CDR3 has 15 residues. Germline loops: CDR1 SGHRS, CDR2 YFSETQ. CDR3 amino acids: CASKLAGEPTDTQYF. The CDR3 DNA reads TGCGCCAGCAAGCTAGCGGGGGAACCAACAGATACGCAGTATTTT.

The chain combines TRBV7-9 with TRBJ2-3; 9 bases are shared with TRBD1. The V gene end was trimmed by 5 bases and the J gene end by 5 bases; junction bases not matched to a gene: 8. Germline V CDR1 and CDR2: SEHNR, FQNEAQ (reference sequence). The CDR3 runs to 15 residues. CDR3 in amino acids: CASSQSGTGQDTQYF. CDR3 DNA sequence: TGTGCCAGCAGCCAATCCGGGACAGGGCAAGATACGCAGTATTTT.

V is TRBV10-2 and J is TRBJ2-1, with 9 positions matching TRBD1. The trim removed 6 bases at V and 7 bases at J, leaving 10 bases unmatched. CDR1 and CDR2 from the germline V gene are WSHSY and SAAADI. The length of the CDR3 is 15 residues. The CDR3 DNA is TGCGCCAGCAGGGGGGCCACAGGGGGCAGGAATGAGCAGTTCTTC. It yields the protein CASRGATGGRNEQFF.

This clone was picked up one time. The rearrangement links TRBV6-6 to TRBJ1-6; a possible D gene is TRBD1 (5 bases). The V end was cut by 5 bases, the J end by 0 bases, with 11 bases between. Germline CDR1 is MNHNY and CDR2 is SVGAGI (reference sequence). CDR3 size: 16 residues. The CDR3 coding sequence is TGTGCCAGCAGTCCGACAGCCAGCTCCTATAATTCACCCCTCCACTTT. Translated: CASSPTASSYNSPLHF.

The chain employs TRBV6-1 and TRBJ2-7; TRBD1 matches at 7 bases. Germline loops: CDR1 MNHNS, CDR2 SASEGT. Trimming at V came to 4 bases and at J to 11 bases, leaving 5 bases not matched to a gene. The CDR3 has 11 residues. CDR3 DNA: TGTGCCAGCAGTGGGGACAGTGCCGAGTACTTC. Its translation: CASSGDSAEYF.

J is TRBJ2-1 and V is TRBV27; the D gene is possibly TRBD2 (5 bases). This CDR3 is built from 15 residues. In germline, CDR1 is MNHEY, CDR2 SMNVEV (reference sequence). V was trimmed by 4 bases and J by 0 bases, leaving 10 bases between them. The CDR3 is CASSSDWSSYNEQFF. CDR3 sequence (DNA): TGTGCCAGCAGTTCGGACTGGAGCTCCTACAATGAGCAGTTCTTC.

V gene TRBV7-2 combines with J gene TRBJ1-5, with D possibly TRBD1 on 6 matching bases. V lost 2 bases, J lost 8 bases, and 13 bases lay in between. The CDR3 extends over 14 amino acids. CDR1 is SGHTA and CDR2 is FQGNSA in the germline V gene. CDR3 protein: CASSLISGEEPQHF. The CDR3 DNA sequence: TGTGCCAGCAGCTTAATTTCAGGGGAAGAGCCCCAGCATTTT.

The rearrangement uses TRBV11-2 and TRBJ1-2; maybe TRBD1 (5 bases). V was trimmed by 5 bases and J by 8 bases, leaving 18 bases between them. CDR1 and CDR2 (germline): SGHAT, FQNNGV. The CDR3 is 14 amino acids. The CDR3 here is CASSPGQGDWGYTF. The CDR3 bases are TGTGCCAGCAGCCCCGGGCAGGGTGATTGGGGCTACACCTTC.

The CDR3: CASSFGTSGGHQETQYF. The CDR3 nucleotides read TGCGCCAGCAGCTTCGGGACTAGCGGGGGGCATCAAGAGACCCAGTACTTC. The gene calls are TRBV5-1 and TRBJ2-7, with 15 bases matching TRBD2. The end of the DNA is better explained by TRBJ2-5, so the J call may be wrong. The CDR3 is 17 amino acids. Germline loops: CDR1 SGHRS, CDR2 YFSETQ.

The gene calls are TRBV14 and TRBJ1-4; 11 bases align to TRBD1. The CDR3 contains 15 residues. V shed 2 bases and J 8 bases; nucleotides not matched to a gene: 4. The germline CDR1 and CDR2 sequences are SGHDN and FVKESK. This chain's CDR3 is CASSQRGQGGEKLFF. DNA for the CDR3: TGTGCCAGCAGCCAACGGGGACAGGGGGGAGAAAAACTGTTTTTT.

The chain's CDR3 is CASSEQGVGNEQYF. The CDR3 DNA sequence: TGTGCCAGCAGCGAACAGGGGGTCGGGAACGAGCAGTACTTC. The chain links TRBV2 to TRBJ2-7, with 8 bases matching TRBD1. The CDR3 runs to 14 residues. Germline V gene data show CDR1 as SNHLY and CDR2 as FYNNEI. V shed 6 bases, J shed 5 bases, and the junction held 9 bases outside the gene matches.

This chain joins TRBV9 and TRBJ2-1, with 9 bases matching TRBD1. This CDR3 is built from 14 residues. Germline V gives CDR1 SGDLS, CDR2 YYNGEE. The ends lost 0 bases at V and 8 bases at J; junction bases unmatched: 3. This CDR3 is CASSVDGTGYEQFF. The CDR3 DNA follows: TGTGCCAGCAGCGTAGACGGGACAGGGTATGAGCAGTTCTTC.

The chain's CDR3 is CASSGDYTQYF. CDR3 nucleotides: TGCGCCAGCAGTGGAGACTATACGCAGTATTTT. This chain uses TRBV10-2 with TRBJ2-3; D unresolved. Trimming shortened V by 4 bases and J by 7 bases, and 6 bases separated the two germline ends. CDR1 is WSHSY, CDR2 SAAADI, per germline. This CDR3 contains 11 residues.

The rearrangement joins TRBV18 to TRBJ1-4; D not certain. Trimming took 2 bases from V and 8 from J, leaving 12 bases between them. Per germline, CDR1 KGHSH and CDR2 LQKENI. The CDR3 covers 14 residues. The CDR3 region is CASSPEPSIEKLFF. The CDR3 coding sequence is TGTGCCAGCTCACCAGAGCCTTCAATCGAAAAACTGTTTTTT.

This chain uses TRBV6-5 with TRBJ1-1; no definite D call. Germline values: CDR1 MNHEY, CDR2 SVGAGI. The length of the CDR3 is 11 residues. V dropped 3 bases and J dropped 7 bases, with 6 bases sitting between them. Written as DNA, the CDR3 is TGTGCCAGCAGTTATGCCAGTGAAGCTTTCTTT. Protein: CASSYASEAFF.

In its sample, this clone was seen once. CDR3 loop: CASTGQANTEAFF. CDR3 coding DNA: TGTGCCAGCACCGGACAGGCGAACACTGAAGCTTTCTTT. The chain links TRBV5-6 to TRBJ1-1; 7 nucleotides agree with TRBD1. This CDR3 has 13 amino acids. With 6 bases clipped from V and 1 base from J, the junction kept 3 bases outside the gene matches. The germline gives CDR1 SGHDT, CDR2 YYEEEE. The whole variable domain, filled in from reference TRBV5-6 and TRBJ1-1, reads DAGVTQSPTHLIKTRGQQVTLRCSPKSGHDTVSWYQQALGQGPQFIFQYYEEEERQRGNFPDRFSGHQFPNYSSELNVNALLLGDSALYLCASTGQANTEAFFGQGTRLTVV.

This clone was recorded only once. The CDR3 region has the DNA TGTGCCAGCAGCTCTAGCGGGGAGACCCAGTACTTC. Protein: CASSSSGETQYF. The chain is built from TRBV7-9 and TRBJ2-5; 8 nucleotides match TRBD2. This CDR3 spans 12 amino acids. Trimming at V came to 4 bases and at J to 5 bases, leaving 0 bases not matched to a gene. From germline, CDR1 is SEHNR and CDR2 FQNEAQ (reference sequence). Drawing the rest from reference TRBV7-9 and TRBJ2-5, the complete variable domain is DTGVSQNPRHKITKRGQNVTFRCDPISEHNRLYWYRQTLGQGPEFLTYFQNEAQLEKSRLLSDRFSAERPKGSFSTLEIQRTEQGDSAMYLCASSSSGETQYFGPGTRLLVL.

The chain has TRBV27 and TRBJ2-1; 9 positions agree with TRBD1. This CDR3 spans 16 amino acids. Germline CDR1 MNHEY, CDR2 SMNVEV (reference sequence). V was clipped by 6 bases and J by 7 bases; unmatched bases: 13. The CDR3 DNA is TGTGCCAGCAGCGCACCCACCTCCGGGACAGGGAATGAGCAGTTCTTC. Translation gives CASSAPTSGTGNEQFF.

The chain has TRBV5-4 and TRBJ2-5; D unresolved. The germline V gene has CDR1 SGHNT and CDR2 YYREEE (reference sequence). V gave up 0 bases and J gave up 11 bases, with 8 bases separating them. The CDR3 has 11 amino acids. The CDR3 nucleotides read TGTGCCAGCAGCTTGGGTTTTGAGCAGTACTTC. The encoded protein is CASSLGFEQYF.

The V gene is TRBV15, the J gene TRBJ2-5; TRBD2 matches at 7 bases. Per germline, CDR1 LNHNV and CDR2 YYDKDF (reference sequence). The trim removed 5 bases at V and 4 bases at J, leaving 4 bases unmatched. This CDR3 spans 13 amino acids. The CDR3 DNA reads as TGTGCCACCAGCCTCACGGGGGGAGAGACCCAGTACTTC. Encoded protein: CATSLTGGETQYF.

CDR3 sequence reads: CASSQGLGQGPPPGYGYTF. DNA of the CDR3: TGCGCCAGCAGCCAAGGGCTAGGGCAGGGGCCTCCTCCTGGCTATGGCTACACCTTC. The rearrangement uses TRBV4-1 and TRBJ1-2, with a possible D match to TRBD1 (6 bases). V lost 1 base, J lost 4 bases, and 25 bases lay in between. The CDR3 extends over 19 amino acids. Germline V gene sequence: CDR1 MGHRA, CDR2 YSYEKL.

Only a few counts were recorded for this clone. This rearrangement joins TRBV7-8 to TRBJ1-5; 7 bases map to TRBD1. The CDR3 length is 15 residues. The trim removed 4 bases at V and 1 base at J, leaving 4 bases unmatched. Germline V lookup: CDR1 SGHVS, CDR2 FQNEAQ. CDR3 in DNA: TGTGCCAGCAGCTGGGAGACAGGGAGCAATCAGCCCCAGCATTTT. This sequence encodes CASSWETGSNQPQHF.

This chain links TRBV7-3 with TRBJ2-5; a possible D gene is TRBD2 (6 bases). This CDR3 is 14 amino acids long. V was cut by 5 bases and J by 2 bases, with 12 bases left in between. CDR1 is SGHTA and CDR2 is FQGTGA in the germline V gene. CDR3 sequence (DNA): TGTGCCAGCAGCCGGACTGGGGGGCAAGAGACCCAGTACTTC. Translating gives CASSRTGGQETQYF.

The chain couples TRBV4-1 to TRBJ1-1, with a possible D match to TRBD1 (6 bases). In germline, CDR1 is MGHRA, CDR2 YSYEKL. This CDR3 contains 16 residues. V gave up 2 bases and J gave up 10 bases, with 23 bases separating them. The CDR3 DNA reads as TGCGCCAGCAGCCAAAGCGGGGGTCTCCGGGGGCCAAGAGCTTTCTTT. It specifies CASSQSGGLRGPRAFF.